One sample yielded the 6 T cell receptor beta chains listed below, sequenced in a study of early T cells in non-severe SARS-CoV-2 infection. One entry per CDR3 protein results from TCRdb running MiXCR on the 5' RACE reads. The sample lists around 58,000 distinct CDR3 sequences, about 7.7% seen once, with more than 9% in the top ten. The sample in question was whole blood, obtained at baseline. The receptors stem from an adult who was a healthcare worker with PCR-confirmed SARS-CoV-2 infection or an uninfected control (not recorded which).

The chain links TRBV20-1 to TRBJ2-3, with TRBD2 identical over 9 bases. The CDR3 is 14 amino acids. J lost 4 bases, V lost 6 bases, and 8 bases had no gene match. Germline V gene data show CDR1 as DFQATT and CDR2 as SNEGSKA (reference sequence). DNA of the CDR3: TGCAGTGCAAGAAAGACTAGCGGCCCAGATACGCAGTATTTT. It specifies CSARKTSGPDTQYF.

This clonotype was counted a few times. The V and J genes are TRBV12-3 or TRBV12-4 and TRBJ2-5; 9 nucleotides line up with TRBD2. CDR3 length: 17 residues. With 3 bases clipped from V and 4 bases from J, the junction kept 12 bases outside the gene matches. Here the CDR3 DNA reads TGTGCCAGCAGTTTGGCTAGCGGGACCACTTGGGGAGAGACCCAGTACTTC. Encoded protein: CASSLASGTTWGETQYF.

This clonotype turned up a few times. The chain employs TRBV30 and TRBJ1-2, with 8 bases aligning to TRBD1. The CDR3 loop spans 13 amino acids. Unmatched junction bases numbered 5, after V lost 0 bases and J lost 8 bases. CDR1 and CDR2 from the germline V gene are GTSNPN and SVGIG (reference sequence). The CDR3 DNA is TGTGCCTGGAGTGTACAGGGGGATCACGGCTACACCTTC. Protein product: CAWSVQGDHGYTF.

The chain employs TRBV7-9 and TRBJ2-3, with D hard to call. The germline gives CDR1 SEHNR, CDR2 FQNEAQ (reference sequence). This CDR3 is 15 amino acids long. Trimming took 4 bases from V and 5 from J, leaving 16 bases between them. The CDR3 DNA is TGTGCCAGCAGCTCCCCCATCGAAGCTCTAGATACGCAGTATTTT. Residues: CASSSPIEALDTQYF.

This chain connects TRBV20-1 to TRBJ1-1; TRBD1 matches at 8 bases. Germline loops: CDR1 DFQATT, CDR2 SNEGSKA (reference sequence). The CDR3 totals 14 residues. Trimming removed 2 bases from V and 6 bases from J; junction bases left unmatched: 8. The CDR3 bases are TGCAGTGCTAGAAGGGCAGGGGGCATTGCTGAAGCTTTCTTT. Its translation is CSARRAGGIAEAFF.

J is TRBJ2-5 and V is TRBV7-9, with no clear D. CDR3 length: 14 amino acids. Deletions cut 1 base from V and 2 bases from J, with 8 bases between. Germline lookup yields CDR1 SEHNR and CDR2 FQNEAQ (reference sequence). The CDR3 loop is CASSLEGRQETQYF. The CDR3 DNA follows: TGTGCCAGCAGCTTAGAGGGCCGGCAAGAGACCCAGTACTTC.